These 9 T cell receptor beta chains originate from one sample sequenced in a study of blood T cell repertoires in COVID-19. Generated by immunoSEQ multiplex PCR, the TCRdb table keeps only in-frame clones and is missing some. The data hold hundreds of thousands of clones, with about 90% observed a single time. Material: peripheral blood. The receptor set was obtained from a man aged 60 to 75 with COVID-19, enrolled during active disease.

This chain uses TRBV10-3 with TRBJ1-2; 8 nucleotides align to TRBD1. The germline V gene encodes CDR1 ENHRY and CDR2 SYGVKD. V lost 5 bases and J lost 6; bases outside the gene matches: 2. The CDR3 runs to 12 residues. This chain's CDR3 is CAISPTGDGYTF. The CDR3 DNA follows: TGTGCCATCAGTCCGACAGGGGATGGCTACACCTTC.

The chain employs TRBV6-5 and TRBJ2-3; 8 nucleotides agree with TRBD2. Germline assignment: CDR1 MNHEY and CDR2 SVGAGI. The junction had 4 bases not matched to a gene; V was cut back by 0 bases and J by 5 bases. The CDR3 runs 15 residues. The CDR3 spells CASSYSAGVQDTQYF. In DNA form, the CDR3 reads TGTGCCAGCAGTTACTCAGCGGGAGTCCAAGATACGCAGTATTTT.

The rearrangement uses TRBV12-5 and TRBJ1-5; D gene ambiguous. There are 17 residues in the CDR3. CDR1 and CDR2 from the germline V gene are LGHNT and FRNRAP. V dropped 1 base and J dropped 0 bases, with 13 bases sitting between them. The chain's CDR3 is CASGLALVHDSNQPQHF. CDR3 coding DNA: TGTGCTAGTGGTTTGGCACTGGTTCACGATAGCAATCAGCCCCAGCATTTT. The complete variable domain, with remaining parts taken from reference TRBV12-5 and TRBJ1-5, reads DARVTQTPRHKVTEMGQEVTMRCQPILGHNTVFWYRQTMMQGLELLAYFRNRAPLDDSGMPKDRFSAEMPDATLATLKIQPSEPRDSAVYFCASGLALVHDSNQPQHFGDGTRLSIL.

The chain uses TRBV4-1 and TRBJ1-1; 8 bases fit TRBD1. V trimming: 4 bases; J trimming: 1 base; junction bases outside the gene matches: 5. CDR1 and CDR2 (germline): MGHRA, YSYEKL. This CDR3 comprises 15 residues. As DNA, the CDR3 is TGCGCCAGCAGCCTAATCAGGGGGCAGAACACTGAAGCTTTCTTT. Translating it yields CASSLIRGQNTEAFF.

CDR3 nucleotide sequence: TGTGCCAGCAGTTTGACAGGGCCAACTAATGAAAAACTGTTTTTT. Its protein is CASSLTGPTNEKLFF. The chain has TRBV27 and TRBJ1-4; 7 nucleotides line up with TRBD1. The germline CDR1 and CDR2 sequences are MNHEY and SMNVEV (reference sequence). V lost 3 bases, J lost 0 bases, and 1 base stayed unmatched. The CDR3 runs 15 residues.

This clone occurred once. The rearrangement joins TRBV28 to TRBJ2-1; 10 bases fit TRBD1. Germline CDR1 reads MDHEN; CDR2 reads SYDVKM. V shed 6 bases and J 2 bases; nucleotides not matched to a gene: 4. The length of the CDR3 is 15 residues. The CDR3 DNA reads as TGTGCCAGCAGAACTGGACAGGGGGCCTACAATGAGCAGTTCTTC. Translated: CASRTGQGAYNEQFF.

The chain combines TRBV7-3 with TRBJ2-7; D possibly corresponds to TRBD2 (6 bases). The CDR3 has 16 amino acids. V lost 3 bases to trimming and J lost 0 bases, with 15 bases between them. CDR1 SGHTA and CDR2 FQGTGA come from the germline V gene. In DNA, the CDR3 is TGTGCCAGCAGCTTTTACGGGACTTGGAGCTCCTACGAGCAGTACTTC. This translates into CASSFYGTWSSYEQYF.

V gene TRBV19 combines with J gene TRBJ2-2; tentatively, D is TRBD1 (5 bases). The CDR3 is 15 amino acids. Looked up from germline, CDR1 is LNHDA and CDR2 is SQIVND (reference sequence). V shed 6 bases and J shed 1 base, with 12 bases lying between them. The CDR3 nucleotides read TGTGCCAGTAGAAGGGGCGGCGGGAACACCGGGGAGCTGTTTTTT. Its protein is CASRRGGGNTGELFF.

This chain uses TRBV24-1 with TRBJ2-1; 9 bases are a match to TRBD2. The germline V gene has CDR1 KGHDR and CDR2 SFDVKD. The CDR3 covers 17 residues. V lost 6 bases, J lost 4 bases, and 12 bases stayed unmatched. The CDR3 bases are TGTGCCACCAGTAACAGCGGGGGGAGCGGGGCATACAATGAGCAGTTCTTC. Residues: CATSNSGGSGAYNEQFF.